Presented here are 20 T cell receptor beta chains from one specimen sequenced in a study of tissue T cells after allogeneic stem cell transplantation. Profiling relied on immunoSEQ multiplex PCR, and the TCRdb table lists in-frame clones only, not all of them. The table lists some 960 clones, 80% to 95% of them singletons, with under 4.5% in the top ten. The sequencing used spleen tissue, collected at autopsy. The receptors come from a male patient at least 60 years old with steroid-refractory graft-versus-host disease after an allogeneic stem cell transplant. Some T cells may have originated in the graft donor.

The chain joins TRBV2 to TRBJ1-1; TRBD1 is a possible D gene (5 bases). Trimming removed 2 bases at V and 1 base at J, with 11 bases between. Germline CDR1 is SNHLY and CDR2 is FYNNEI. CDR3 size: 15 residues. CDR3 residues: CASSERWQGNTEAFF. The DNA for the CDR3 is TGTGCCAGCAGTGAAAGGTGGCAGGGGAACACTGAAGCTTTCTTT.

This chain uses TRBV27 with TRBJ1-5; a weak D match, TRBD1 (5 bases). Germline CDR1 and CDR2: MNHEY and SMNVEV (reference sequence). CDR3 size: 18 residues. V was pared by 3 bases and J by 5 bases, with 23 bases between. The CDR3 bases are TGTGCCAGCAGTTTTATATCCCCCCGGGGGTTCCGCCATCAGCCCCAGCATTTT. Translating gives CASSFISPRGFRHQPQHF.

This sequence joins TRBV2 and TRBJ2-6; no firm D call. The CDR3 is 16 amino acids. V lost 7 bases to trimming and J lost 2 bases, with 15 bases between them. Germline assignment: CDR1 SNHLY and CDR2 FYNNEI. DNA for the CDR3: TGTGCCAGCACGTTAACGATCCGCGCTGGGGCCAACGTCCTGACTTTC. Protein sequence: CASTLTIRAGANVLTF.

J is TRBJ1-3 and V is TRBV18; no definite D call. V was cut by 2 bases and J by 0 bases, with 11 bases left in between. The germline gives CDR1 KGHSH, CDR2 LQKENI. The CDR3 loop spans 16 amino acids. The CDR3 reads CASSPSMGISGNTIYF. The CDR3 DNA reads as TGTGCCAGCTCACCATCGATGGGGATCTCTGGAAACACCATATATTTT.

The chain uses TRBV10-2 and TRBJ1-5, with a weak D call TRBD1 (5 bases). V lost 0 bases and J lost 1, with 7 bases in between. The germline V gene has CDR1 WSHSY and CDR2 SAAADI. There are 15 residues in the CDR3. CDR3 nucleotides: TGCGCCAGCAGTGAGTCGAGGGGAAGCAATCAGCCCCAGCATTTT. This gives the protein CASSESRGSNQPQHF.

The CDR3 DNA sequence: TGTGCCAGCAGTTCTGGGGGGACGAATCAGCCCCAGCATTTT. Its translation: CASSSGGTNQPQHF. The rearrangement links TRBV28 to TRBJ1-5; TRBD1 is a possible D gene (5 bases). Deletions cut 4 bases from V and 4 bases from J, with 11 bases between. This CDR3 has 14 amino acids. Germline CDR1 is MDHEN and CDR2 is SYDVKM.

The chain couples TRBV30 to TRBJ1-6; 10 nucleotides align to TRBD1. CDR1 and CDR2 from the germline V gene are GTSNPN and SVGIG (reference sequence). The trim removed 1 base at V and 10 bases at J, leaving 7 bases unmatched. This CDR3 is 15 amino acids long. CDR3 nucleotide sequence: TGTGCCTGGAGTGGGACAGGGGGTATTGGCTCACCCCTCCACTTT. It yields the protein CAWSGTGGIGSPLHF.

This clone was counted a single time. The rearrangement joins TRBV5-1 to TRBJ1-1; D not certain. Looked up from germline, CDR1 is SGHRS and CDR2 is YFSETQ. Deletions cut 0 bases from V and 0 bases from J, with 12 bases between. This CDR3 region has 16 residues. CDR3 loop: CASSLGNFKMNTEAFF. CDR3 DNA sequence: TGCGCCAGCAGCTTGGGGAACTTCAAAATGAACACTGAAGCTTTCTTT. The variable domain in full, completed from reference TRBV5-1 and TRBJ1-1, reads KAGVTQTPRYLIKTRGQQVTLSCSPISGHRSVSWYQQTPGQGLQFLFEYFSETQRNKGNFPGRFSGRQFSNSRSEMNVSTLELGDSALYLCASSLGNFKMNTEAFFGQGTRLTVV.

The CDR3 coding sequence is TGTGCCAGCAGAGGCGGGGCCGGGGAGCTGTTTTTT. Translation: CASRGGAGELFF. This chain joins TRBV6-6 and TRBJ2-2; maybe TRBD2 (6 bases). This CDR3 contains 12 residues. Germline assignment: CDR1 MNHNY and CDR2 SVGAGI (reference sequence). Between the trimmed V and J ends, which lost 6 bases and 6 bases, there was a span of 8 bases.

This clone was recorded once. The chain couples TRBV6-6 to TRBJ2-5; D uncertain. V lost 0 bases, J lost 5 bases, and 7 bases lay in between. The CDR3 totals 13 residues. Germline V gene data show CDR1 as MNHNY and CDR2 as SVGAGI (reference sequence). CDR3 sequence reads: CASSYSETETQYF. The CDR3 coding sequence is TGTGCCAGCAGTTACTCGGAAACGGAGACCCAGTACTTC.

This chain connects TRBV7-3 to TRBJ1-2, with a tentative D call TRBD1 (5 bases). This CDR3 has 14 amino acids. CDR1 is SGHTA, CDR2 FQGTGA, per germline. The V gene lost 2 bases and the J gene lost 2 bases, with 9 bases spanning the gap. CDR3 residues: CASSLSSGNYGYTF. DNA for the CDR3: TGTGCCAGCAGCTTATCTTCAGGGAACTATGGCTACACCTTC. The entire variable domain, with the rest obtained from reference TRBV7-3 and TRBJ1-2, is as follows: GAGVSQTPSNKVTEKGKYVELRCDPISGHTALYWYRQSLGQGPEFLIYFQGTGAADDSGLPNDRFFAVRPEGSVSTLKIQRTERGDSAVYLCASSLSSGNYGYTFGSGTRLTVV.

The V and J genes are TRBV6-2 or TRBV6-3 and TRBJ1-1, with D perhaps matching TRBD1 (6 bases). Germline assignment: CDR1 MNHEY and CDR2 SVGEGT. Between the trimmed V and J ends, which lost 5 bases and 5 bases, there was a span of 12 bases. The CDR3 is made up of 13 amino acids. Written as DNA, the CDR3 is TGTGCCAGCAGTGCTAACAGGGAAACTGAAGCTTTCTTT. Encoded protein: CASSANRETEAFF.

The CDR3 spells CASSTHYLGQGTNEQYF. The DNA of the CDR3 is TGTGCCAGCAGTACCCATTATCTAGGACAGGGGACCAACGAGCAGTACTTC. The gene calls are TRBV27 and TRBJ2-7, with 9 bases matching TRBD1. This CDR3 is 17 amino acids long. Per the germline V gene, CDR1 is MNHEY and CDR2 is SMNVEV (reference sequence). The trim removed 5 bases at V and 5 bases at J, leaving 16 bases unmatched.

This clone was observed a single time. The J gene is TRBJ1-4, the V gene TRBV3-1 (or the pseudogene TRBV3-2); D may be TRBD1 (6 bases). The length of the CDR3 is 15 residues. V was shortened by 4 bases and J by 7 bases, with 16 bases between the two germline ends. Germline CDR1 is LGHDT and CDR2 is YNNKEL (reference sequence). The CDR3 loop is CASSPLRGAFEKLFF. CDR3 DNA: TGTGCCAGCAGCCCCCTGCGGGGGGCTTTTGAAAAACTGTTTTTT.

The chain recombines TRBV2 with TRBJ1-6; no reliable D call. V was clipped by 1 base and J by 8 bases, with 9 bases between them. The CDR3 is made up of 14 amino acids. Germline loops: CDR1 SNHLY, CDR2 FYNNEI. This CDR3 is CASSEGGAYSPLHF. In nucleotides, the CDR3 is TGTGCCAGCAGTGAAGGAGGAGCTTATTCACCCCTCCACTTT.

CDR3 sequence reads: CASSPTTGDNYGYTF. The CDR3 nucleotides are TGTGCCAGCAGCCCGACGACAGGGGACAACTATGGCTACACCTTC. The chain employs TRBV5-8 and TRBJ1-2; 8 bases align to TRBD1. The CDR3 length is 15 residues. CDR1 SGHTS and CDR2 YDEGEE come from the germline V gene. Unmatched junction bases numbered 7, after V lost 4 bases and J lost 2 bases.

The rearrangement joins TRBV5-5 to TRBJ1-1, with 11 bases fitting TRBD1. Germline CDR1 and CDR2: SGHKS and YYEKEE (reference sequence). Losses at the gene ends were 4 bases for V and 6 bases for J; bases not matched to a gene: 11. The CDR3 runs to 16 residues. This CDR3 reads CASSLGQGARSAEAFF. In DNA form, the CDR3 reads TGTGCCAGCAGCCTCGGACAGGGGGCGAGGAGCGCTGAAGCTTTCTTT. The variable domain in full, completed from reference TRBV5-5 and TRBJ1-1, reads DAGVTQSPTHLIKTRGQQVTLRCSPISGHKSVSWYQQVLGQGPQFIFQYYEKEERGRGNFPDRFSARQFPNYSSELNVNALLLGDSALYLCASSLGQGARSAEAFFGQGTRLTVV.

The chain has TRBV4-2 and TRBJ1-6, with 7 nucleotides matching TRBD1. V was pared by 1 base and J by 6 bases, with 6 bases of the junction left unmatched. The germline V gene has CDR1 LGHNA and CDR2 YNFKEQ. The CDR3 is made up of 16 amino acids. The CDR3 reads CASSQGDRKSNSPLHF. CDR3 coding DNA: TGTGCCAGCAGCCAAGGGGACAGAAAAAGTAATTCACCCCTCCACTTT.

The chain is built from TRBV6-2 or TRBV6-3 and TRBJ1-2, with D possibly matching TRBD1 (5 bases). Trimming cost V 3 bases and J 3 bases, with 17 bases left between them. The germline V gene has CDR1 MNHEY and CDR2 SVGEGT. This CDR3 contains 16 residues. Written as DNA, the CDR3 is TGTGCCAGCAGTTATTTTATCGGCAGAGGGGACTATGGCTACACCTTC. Translating gives CASSYFIGRGDYGYTF.

This sequence joins TRBV5-6 and TRBJ2-3, with unresolved D. Germline CDR1 reads SGHDT; CDR2 reads YYEEEE. The CDR3 consists of 12 residues. With 3 bases removed from V and 8 bases from J, the gap between germline ends came to 10 bases. CDR3 sequence (DNA): TGTGCCAGCAGCTCAGAGGACGGTACGCAGTATTTT. Its translation is CASSSEDGTQYF.